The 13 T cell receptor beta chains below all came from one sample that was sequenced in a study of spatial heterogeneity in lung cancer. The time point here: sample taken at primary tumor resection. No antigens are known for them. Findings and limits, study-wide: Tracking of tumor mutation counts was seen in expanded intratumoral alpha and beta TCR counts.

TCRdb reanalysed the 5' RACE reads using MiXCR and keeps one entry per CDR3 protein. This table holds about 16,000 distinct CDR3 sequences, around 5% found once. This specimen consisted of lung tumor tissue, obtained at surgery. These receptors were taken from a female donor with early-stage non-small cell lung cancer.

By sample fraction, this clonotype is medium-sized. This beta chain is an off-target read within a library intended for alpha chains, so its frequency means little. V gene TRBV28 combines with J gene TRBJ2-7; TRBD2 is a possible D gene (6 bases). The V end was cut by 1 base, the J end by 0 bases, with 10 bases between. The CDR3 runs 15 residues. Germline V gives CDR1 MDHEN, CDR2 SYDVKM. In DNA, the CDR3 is TGTGCCAGCAGTTTATCGGCGGGAAGCTCCTACGAGCAGTACTTC. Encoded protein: CASSLSAGSSYEQYF.

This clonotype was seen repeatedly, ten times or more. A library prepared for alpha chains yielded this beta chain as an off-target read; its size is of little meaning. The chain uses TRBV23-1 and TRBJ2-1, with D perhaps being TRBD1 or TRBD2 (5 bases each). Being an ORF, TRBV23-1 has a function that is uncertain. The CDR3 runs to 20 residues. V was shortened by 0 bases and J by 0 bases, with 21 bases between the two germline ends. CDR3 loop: CASSQSRRIQHGASYNEQFF. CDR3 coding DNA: TGCGCCAGCAGTCAATCGCGCCGGATTCAACACGGGGCCTCCTACAATGAGCAGTTCTTC.

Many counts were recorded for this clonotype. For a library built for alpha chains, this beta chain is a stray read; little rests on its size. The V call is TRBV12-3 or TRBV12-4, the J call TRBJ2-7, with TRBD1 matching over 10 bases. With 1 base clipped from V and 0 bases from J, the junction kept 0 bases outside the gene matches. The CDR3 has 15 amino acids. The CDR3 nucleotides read TGTGCCAGCAGTTTAGGGACAGGGGGCTCCTACGAGCAGTACTTC. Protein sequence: CASSLGTGGSYEQYF.

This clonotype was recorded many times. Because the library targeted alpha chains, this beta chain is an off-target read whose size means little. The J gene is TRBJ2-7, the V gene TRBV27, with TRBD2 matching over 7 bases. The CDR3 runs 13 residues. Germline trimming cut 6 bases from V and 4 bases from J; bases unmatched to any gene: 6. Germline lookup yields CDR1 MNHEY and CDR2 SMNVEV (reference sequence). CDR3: CASRALGLYEQYF. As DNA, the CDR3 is TGTGCCAGCAGAGCCCTGGGACTATACGAGCAGTACTTC.

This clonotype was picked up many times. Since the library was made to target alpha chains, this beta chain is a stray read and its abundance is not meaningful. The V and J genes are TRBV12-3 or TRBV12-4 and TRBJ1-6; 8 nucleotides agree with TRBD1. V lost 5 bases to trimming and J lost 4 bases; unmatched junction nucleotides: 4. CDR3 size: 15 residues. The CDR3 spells CASSTRQGYNSPLHF. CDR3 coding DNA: TGTGCCAGCAGTACCCGACAGGGGTATAATTCACCCCTCCACTTT.

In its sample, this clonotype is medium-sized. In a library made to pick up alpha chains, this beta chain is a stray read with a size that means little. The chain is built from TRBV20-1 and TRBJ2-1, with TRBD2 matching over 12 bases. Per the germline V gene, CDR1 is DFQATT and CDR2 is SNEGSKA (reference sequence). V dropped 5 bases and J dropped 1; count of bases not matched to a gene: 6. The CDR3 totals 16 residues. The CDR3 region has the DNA TGCAGTGCTCCTCCCGGGACTAGCGGGTCCTACAATGAGCAGTTCTTC. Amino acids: CSAPPGTSGSYNEQFF.

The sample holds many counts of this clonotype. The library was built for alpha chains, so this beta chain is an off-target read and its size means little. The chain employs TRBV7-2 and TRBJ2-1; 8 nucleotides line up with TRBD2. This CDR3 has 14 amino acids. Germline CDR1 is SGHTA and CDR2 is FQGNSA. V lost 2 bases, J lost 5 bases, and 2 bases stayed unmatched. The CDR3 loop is CASSLSGSHNEQFF. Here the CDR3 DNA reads TGTGCCAGCAGCTTAAGCGGGAGCCACAATGAGCAGTTCTTC.

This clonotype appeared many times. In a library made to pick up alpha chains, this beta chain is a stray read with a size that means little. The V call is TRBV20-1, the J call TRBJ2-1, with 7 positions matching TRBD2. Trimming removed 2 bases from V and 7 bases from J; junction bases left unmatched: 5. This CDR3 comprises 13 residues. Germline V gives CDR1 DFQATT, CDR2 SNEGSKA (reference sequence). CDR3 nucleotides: TGCAGTGCTAGAATTAGCGGGTCTAATGAGCAGTTCTTC. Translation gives CSARISGSNEQFF.

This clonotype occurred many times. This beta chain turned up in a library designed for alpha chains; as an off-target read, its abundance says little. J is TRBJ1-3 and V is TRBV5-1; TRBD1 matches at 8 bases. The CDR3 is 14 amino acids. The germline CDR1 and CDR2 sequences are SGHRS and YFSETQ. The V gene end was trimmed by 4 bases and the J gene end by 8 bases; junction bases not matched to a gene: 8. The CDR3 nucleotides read TGCGCCAGCAGCCCCGACAGGGGTTCTGACACCATATATTTT. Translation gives CASSPDRGSDTIYF.

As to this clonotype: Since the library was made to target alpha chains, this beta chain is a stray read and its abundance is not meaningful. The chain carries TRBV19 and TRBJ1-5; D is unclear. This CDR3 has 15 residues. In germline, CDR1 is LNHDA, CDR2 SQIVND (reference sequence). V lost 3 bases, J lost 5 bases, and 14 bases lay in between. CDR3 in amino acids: CASSISPFGHQPQHF. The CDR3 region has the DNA TGTGCCAGTAGTATCTCCCCTTTCGGCCATCAGCCCCAGCATTTT.

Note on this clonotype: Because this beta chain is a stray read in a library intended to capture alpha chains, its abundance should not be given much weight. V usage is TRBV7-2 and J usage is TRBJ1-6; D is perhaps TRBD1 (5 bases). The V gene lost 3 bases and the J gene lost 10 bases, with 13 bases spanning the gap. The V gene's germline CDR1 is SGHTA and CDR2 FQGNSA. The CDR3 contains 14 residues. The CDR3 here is CASSFVQGGSPLHF. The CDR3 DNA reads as TGTGCCAGCAGCTTCGTCCAGGGCGGATCACCCCTCCACTTT.

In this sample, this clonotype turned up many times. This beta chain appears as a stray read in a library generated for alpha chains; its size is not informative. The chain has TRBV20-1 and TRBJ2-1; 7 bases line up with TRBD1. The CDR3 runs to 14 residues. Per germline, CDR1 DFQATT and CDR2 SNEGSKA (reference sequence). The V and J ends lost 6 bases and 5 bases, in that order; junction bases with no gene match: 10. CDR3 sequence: CSAVGERGHNEQFF. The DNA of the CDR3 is TGCAGTGCCGTAGGGGAGAGGGGGCACAATGAGCAGTTCTTC.

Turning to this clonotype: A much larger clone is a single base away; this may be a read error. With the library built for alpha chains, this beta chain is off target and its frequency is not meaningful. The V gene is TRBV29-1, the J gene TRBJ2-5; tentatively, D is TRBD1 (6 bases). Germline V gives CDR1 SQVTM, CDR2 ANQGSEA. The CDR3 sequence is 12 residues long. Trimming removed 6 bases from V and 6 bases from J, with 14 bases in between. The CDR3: CSVMAGDKTQYF. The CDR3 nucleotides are TGCAGCGTCATGGCAGGGGACAAGACCCAGTACTTC.